These 24 T cell receptor beta chains share one sample of origin, sequenced in a study of blood T cell repertoires in COVID-19. Clones were read by immunoSEQ multiplex PCR, and TCRdb kept only the in-frame ones, dropping some. Here the sample spans around 110,000 clones, around four fifths being singletons. Sequenced material: peripheral blood. These receptors all stem from a man aged 55 to 69 with active or convalescent COVID-19.

This clone has just one count. The chain is built from TRBV4-2 and TRBJ2-2, with D perhaps TRBD2 (6 bases). Looked up from germline, CDR1 is LGHNA and CDR2 is YNFKEQ. The CDR3 length is 16 residues. V was cut by 0 bases and J by 6 bases, with 14 bases left in between. The CDR3 spells CASSQELAIAAGELFF. CDR3 DNA: TGTGCCAGCAGCCAAGAATTAGCTATAGCGGCCGGGGAGCTGTTTTTT.

The J gene is TRBJ2-7, the V gene TRBV7-8, with 8 bases matching TRBD1. This CDR3 is built from 13 residues. The ends lost 5 bases at V and 5 bases at J; junction bases unmatched: 5. In germline, CDR1 is SGHVS, CDR2 FQNEAQ. The CDR3, as DNA: TGTGCCAGCAGCCTGGACAGGGCGAACGAGCAGTACTTC. Amino acid sequence: CASSLDRANEQYF.

The V gene is TRBV7-8, the J gene TRBJ2-1; a weak D match, TRBD2 (6 bases). The germline V gene has CDR1 SGHVS and CDR2 FQNEAQ. V lost 2 bases to trimming and J lost 7 bases, with 12 bases between them. The CDR3 covers 14 residues. The CDR3 coding sequence is TGTGCCAGCAGCTTAAAACGACTAGATAATGAGCAGTTCTTC. Translation: CASSLKRLDNEQFF. Full variable domain (remainder filled in from reference TRBV7-8 and TRBJ2-1): GAGVSQSPRYKVAKRGQDVALRCDPISGHVSLFWYQQALGQGPEFLTYFQNEAQLDKSGLPSDRFFAERPEGSVSTLKIQRTQQEDSAVYLCASSLKRLDNEQFFGPGTRLTVL.

This clone was seen more than once but under ten times. The chain is built from TRBV5-1 and TRBJ2-1, with D perhaps matching TRBD2 (5 bases). Looked up from germline, CDR1 is SGHRS and CDR2 is YFSETQ. This CDR3 is 13 amino acids long. V was cut by 2 bases and J by 13 bases, with 16 bases left in between. The CDR3 protein is CASSLMARESQFF. In DNA, the CDR3 is TGCGCCAGCAGCTTAATGGCTAGGGAGTCCCAGTTCTTC.

The V and J genes are TRBV4-3 and TRBJ2-7, with D tentatively TRBD2 (7 bases). Between the trimmed V and J ends, which lost 4 bases and 3 bases, there was a span of 22 bases. This CDR3 comprises 17 residues. Germline V gives CDR1 LGHNA, CDR2 YSLEER. CDR3 in amino acids: CASSLQGGGTRIYEQYF. The DNA of the CDR3 is TGCGCCAGCAGCCTCCAAGGGGGGGGGACACGGATCTACGAGCAGTACTTC.

The V and J genes are TRBV6-5 and TRBJ2-7; weak D call: TRBD1 (6 bases). V gave up 5 bases and J gave up 4 bases, with 15 bases separating them. CDR1 and CDR2 (germline): MNHEY, SVGAGI. This CDR3 region has 14 residues. CDR3 DNA: TGTGCCAGCAGTACGACACAGGGCTTATACGAGCAGTACTTC. This translates into CASSTTQGLYEQYF.

The chain has TRBV11-3 and TRBJ2-7; 9 nucleotides align to TRBD1. V lost 5 bases to trimming and J lost 6 bases; unmatched junction nucleotides: 8. CDR1 and CDR2 from the germline V gene are SGHNT and YENEEA. The CDR3 contains 14 residues. The CDR3 loop reads CASSPRTGEGEQYF. CDR3 nucleotides: TGTGCCAGCAGCCCCAGGACAGGGGAGGGCGAGCAGTACTTC. The full variable domain, in which reference TRBV11-3 and TRBJ2-7 provide the parts outside the CDR3, is EAGVVQSPRYKIIEKKQPVAFWCNPISGHNTLYWYLQNLGQGPELLIRYENEEAVDDSQLPKDRFSAERLKGVDSTLKIQPAELGDSAVYLCASSPRTGEGEQYFGPGTRLTVT.

V is TRBV29-1 and J is TRBJ2-3, with 14 bases aligning to TRBD2. Looked up from germline, CDR1 is SQVTM and CDR2 is ANQGSEA. This CDR3 region has 14 residues. J lost 8 bases, V lost 3 bases, and 4 bases had no gene match. The CDR3 sequence: CSVEGLAGVGTQYF. For the CDR3, the DNA is TGCAGCGTTGAGGGACTAGCGGGAGTCGGTACGCAGTATTTT.

The J gene is TRBJ2-1, the V gene TRBV7-2; 12 bases agree with TRBD2. Germline V gene lookup returns CDR1 SGHTA and CDR2 FQGNSA. The CDR3 is 15 residues long. V was pared by 1 base and J by 7 bases, with 2 bases of the junction left unmatched. The CDR3 bases are TGTGCCAGCAGCTTAGGACTAGCGGGAGTTAATGAGCAGTTCTTC. Protein sequence: CASSLGLAGVNEQFF. The full variable domain, rest sourced from reference TRBV7-2 and TRBJ2-1, is GAGVSQSPSNKVTEKGKDVELRCDPISGHTALYWYRQSLGQGLEFLIYFQGNSAPDKSGLPSDRFSAERTGGSVSTLTIQRTQQEDSAVYLCASSLGLAGVNEQFFGPGTRLTVL.

This clone showed up just a few times. The chain carries TRBV7-2 and TRBJ2-7, with 8 bases fitting TRBD1. CDR3 length: 15 amino acids. The V segment lost 5 bases and the J segment 3 bases; nucleotides outside the gene matches: 9. The V gene's germline CDR1 is SGHTA and CDR2 FQGNSA. As DNA, the CDR3 is TGTGCCAGCAGCCCTGTTGGGACAGGCCTCTACGAGCAGTACTTC. Residues: CASSPVGTGLYEQYF.

This clone came up once. CDR3 in amino acids: CASSLARQETQYF. In DNA, the CDR3 is TGTGCCAGCAGCCTCGCACGGCAAGAGACCCAGTACTTC. The rearrangement joins TRBV3-1 (or the pseudogene TRBV3-2) to TRBJ2-5; D is ambiguous. V was clipped by 4 bases and J by 2 bases, with 8 bases between them. CDR3 size: 13 residues. Germline V gene lookup returns CDR1 LGHDT and CDR2 YNNKEL (reference sequence).

The chain joins TRBV7-7 to TRBJ2-1; 11 bases are a match to TRBD2. Per germline, CDR1 SSHAT and CDR2 FNYEAQ (reference sequence). V trimming: 5 bases; J trimming: 6 bases; junction bases outside the gene matches: 6. This CDR3 is built from 15 residues. The CDR3 reads CASSLGTSGLNEQFF. CDR3 nucleotides: TGTGCCAGCAGCCTCGGGACTAGCGGACTCAATGAGCAGTTCTTC.

V and J are TRBV25-1 and TRBJ2-5; D perhaps matches TRBD2 (6 bases). The V gene lost 6 bases and the J gene lost 5 bases, with 10 bases spanning the gap. Germline V gives CDR1 MGHDK, CDR2 SYGVNS. This CDR3 contains 12 residues. Written as DNA, the CDR3 is TGTGCCAGCAGCTGGGGGGAGGAGACCCAGTACTTC. It encodes CASSWGEETQYF.

The V gene is TRBV28, the J gene TRBJ2-7; 7 positions agree with TRBD2. The CDR3 runs to 14 residues. J was trimmed by 0 bases and V by 4 bases; bases with no gene match: 3. Germline assignment: CDR1 MDHEN and CDR2 SYDVKM. The DNA for the CDR3 is TGTGCCAGCAGTTGGGGGACTACCTCCTACGAGCAGTACTTC. Translating gives CASSWGTTSYEQYF. Using reference TRBV28 and TRBJ2-7 for the parts outside the CDR3, the full variable domain is DVKVTQSSRYLVKRTGEKVFLECVQDMDHENMFWYRQDPGLGLRLIYFSYDVKMKEKGDIPEGYSVSREKKERFSLILESASTNQTSMYLCASSWGTTSYEQYFGPGTRLTVT.

The V gene is TRBV5-1, the J gene TRBJ1-1, with 9 nucleotides matching TRBD1. This CDR3 has 17 amino acids. Germline-derived CDR1 and CDR2 are SGHRS and YFSETQ. V gave up 0 bases and J gave up 6 bases; unmatched junction bases: 12. CDR3 in amino acids: CASSLGDRGSPSAEAFF. CDR3 DNA sequence: TGCGCCAGCAGCTTGGGAGACAGGGGGTCACCGAGCGCTGAAGCTTTCTTT.

This chain links TRBV6-6 with TRBJ2-1; 14 bases are a match to TRBD2. The V gene's germline CDR1 is MNHNY and CDR2 SVGAGI (reference sequence). J gave up 7 bases and V 6 bases, and 8 bases lay outside the gene matches. This CDR3 has 16 amino acids. CDR3 sequence (DNA): TGTGCCAGCAGCTCAGGACTAGCGGGAGGCCGAAATGAGCAGTTCTTC. This encodes CASSSGLAGGRNEQFF.

The rearrangement uses TRBV19 and TRBJ2-2; D is undetermined. This CDR3 is built from 14 residues. V lost 3 bases and J lost 7, with 12 bases in between. Germline assignment: CDR1 LNHDA and CDR2 SQIVND (reference sequence). CDR3 sequence reads: CASSIAGSDGELFF. The DNA of the CDR3 is TGTGCCAGTAGTATCGCCGGGTCGGACGGGGAGCTGTTTTTT.

The chain couples TRBV6-6 to TRBJ1-6; 8 positions match TRBD1. The germline gives CDR1 MNHNY, CDR2 SVGAGI (reference sequence). The junction had 15 bases not matched to a gene; V was cut back by 11 bases and J by 9 bases. There are 15 residues in the CDR3. The CDR3 region has the DNA TGTGCCGCACTCCTGTGGCAGGGGGCGGTTTCACCCCTCCACTTT. Amino acid sequence: CAALLWQGAVSPLHF.

V and J are TRBV27 and TRBJ2-7; 11 bases agree with TRBD2. There are 15 residues in the CDR3. Germline values: CDR1 MNHEY, CDR2 SMNVEV (reference sequence). V shed 4 bases and J 3 bases; nucleotides not matched to a gene: 5. The CDR3 region is CASSSSLAGDYEQYF. For the CDR3, the DNA is TGTGCCAGCAGTTCATCACTAGCGGGGGACTACGAGCAGTACTTC.

The chain employs TRBV19 and TRBJ2-7, with 10 bases that match TRBD1. CDR1 is LNHDA, CDR2 SQIVND, per germline (reference sequence). This CDR3 contains 14 residues. Trimming removed 3 bases from V and 4 bases from J; junction bases left unmatched: 3. For the CDR3, the DNA is TGTGCCAGTAGTATGACAGGGGGCGAGTACGAGCAGTACTTC. It encodes CASSMTGGEYEQYF.

The V gene is TRBV6-4, the J gene TRBJ2-7, with 10 bases that match TRBD2. V lost 3 bases to trimming and J lost 6 bases; unmatched junction nucleotides: 8. CDR3 length equals 15 residues. Germline CDR1 is MRHNA and CDR2 is SNTAGT. The CDR3 region has the DNA TGTGCCAGCAGTGAAGGTCTAGCGGGAGCCATCGAGCAGTACTTC. It is translated as CASSEGLAGAIEQYF.

The V gene is TRBV7-8, the J gene TRBJ2-1; D not certain. This CDR3 region has 16 residues. Germline assignment: CDR1 SGHVS and CDR2 FQNEAQ. V was pared by 0 bases and J by 1 base, with 10 bases between. DNA for the CDR3: TGTGCCAGCAGCTTAGCCTTCGGCGGATCCTACAATGAGCAGTTCTTC. It yields the protein CASSLAFGGSYNEQFF.

V and J are TRBV5-4 and TRBJ2-1, with D hard to call. The CDR3 consists of 13 residues. CDR1 and CDR2 from the germline V gene are SGHNT and YYREEE (reference sequence). Trimming stripped 2 bases from V and 9 bases from J, with 12 bases between. CDR3 residues: CASSFPSFSEQFF. CDR3 coding DNA: TGTGCCAGCAGCTTCCCTAGTTTTAGTGAGCAGTTCTTC. Supplemented by reference TRBV5-4 and TRBJ2-1, the full variable domain reads ETGVTQSPTHLIKTRGQQVTLRCSSQSGHNTVSWYQQALGQGPQFIFQYYREEENGRGNFPPRFSGLQFPNYSSELNVNALELDDSALYLCASSFPSFSEQFFGPGTRLTVL.

The V gene is TRBV5-4, the J gene TRBJ2-2; TRBD2 might be the D (6 bases). From germline, CDR1 is SGHNT and CDR2 YYREEE (reference sequence). Trimming pared 4 bases from V and 7 bases from J, leaving 17 bases between. CDR3 length equals 15 residues. The CDR3 loop is CASSPVERRDGELFF. The DNA of the CDR3 is TGTGCCAGCAGCCCGGTGGAGCGGAGGGACGGGGAGCTGTTTTTT. The whole variable domain, filled in from reference TRBV5-4 and TRBJ2-2, reads ETGVTQSPTHLIKTRGQQVTLRCSSQSGHNTVSWYQQALGQGPQFIFQYYREEENGRGNFPPRFSGLQFPNYSSELNVNALELDDSALYLCASSPVERRDGELFFGEGSRLTVL.